This TCR beta chain was observed in a study of blood T cell repertoires in COVID-19. The wider study: Sites in the United States, Italy and Spain provided acute and convalescent COVID-19 samples. T cells, B-cell-depleted T cells, or PBMCs provided the cDNA or gDNA that served as material.

There are 12 residues in the CDR3. The V end lost 3 bases, the J end lost 3 bases, and 5 bases lay between the germline ends. In germline, CDR1 is SNHLY, CDR2 FYNNEI. Per the original data handling: Reference gene primer amplification gave nucleated cell count estimates. TCRdb's table, derived via immunoSEQ multiplex PCR, lists solely in-frame clones and lacks some. The D gene and trimming were derived from the DNA, and the V and J assignments and clone size from that table. The table has 150,000 to 200,000 clones, around 90% seen once; the top ten hold about 2%. Specimen: peripheral blood. The chain recombines TRBV2 with TRBJ2-5; D perhaps matches TRBD1 (5 bases). The clonotype originates from a young man with acute or convalescent COVID-19. The CDR3 loop reads CASSDREETQYF. The CDR3, as DNA: TGTGCCAGCAGTGACAGGGAAGAGACCCAGTACTTC. The whole variable domain, filled in from reference TRBV2 and TRBJ2-5, reads EPEVTQTPSHQVTQMGQEVILRCVPISNHLYFYWYRQILGQKVEFLVSFYNNEISEKSEIFDDQFSVERPDGSNFTLKIRSTKLEDSAMYFCASSDREETQYFGPGTRLLVL.